The 16 T cell receptor beta chains below come from one sample, sequenced in a study of cytomegalovirus exposure and HLA in healthy donors. 13 Jbeta primers and 60 Vbeta primers were used for the PCR. The data were produced by immunoSEQ multiplex PCR, yet TCRdb's version contains in-frame clones alone and is incomplete. The sample holds about 130,000 clones, 65% to 85% seen once. What was sequenced was PBMCs. Every receptor here comes from a man in his fifties in good health and CMV-seronegative.

The chain combines TRBV27 with TRBJ2-5, with 7 bases identical to TRBD2. This CDR3 has 16 amino acids. Trimming took 6 bases from V and 5 from J; bases not matched to a gene: 15. The germline gives CDR1 MNHEY, CDR2 SMNVEV (reference sequence). CDR3 in amino acids: CASRGRAKPQRETQYF. CDR3 nucleotides: TGTGCCAGCAGGGGGAGGGCCAAACCTCAAAGGGAGACCCAGTACTTC.

This clone was seen a single time. J is TRBJ2-5 and V is TRBV29-1; TRBD2 might be the D (5 bases). CDR1 is SQVTM and CDR2 is ANQGSEA in the germline V gene. The length of the CDR3 is 13 residues. Trimming removed 3 bases at V and 5 bases at J, with 13 bases between. The DNA for the CDR3 is TGCAGCGTTGATCGCCCGGGGTTGGAGACCCAGTACTTC. It yields the protein CSVDRPGLETQYF.

The chain links TRBV5-5 to TRBJ2-7; possible D gene TRBD2, 6 bases. V was pared by 2 bases and J by 3 bases, with 15 bases between. This CDR3 comprises 15 residues. Germline loops: CDR1 SGHKS, CDR2 YYEKEE (reference sequence). CDR3 coding DNA: TGTGCCAGCAGCTTCAGGTCAGGACTAAGCTACGAGCAGTACTTC. This encodes CASSFRSGLSYEQYF.

This clone turned up a few times. This chain uses TRBV5-5 with TRBJ2-7; perhaps TRBD1 as D (5 bases). Trimming took 4 bases from V and 4 from J, leaving 15 bases between them. This CDR3 region has 14 residues. Germline V CDR1 and CDR2: SGHKS, YYEKEE (reference sequence). The CDR3 sequence: CASSPTDKFYEQYF. CDR3 coding DNA: TGTGCCAGCAGCCCGACGGACAAATTTTACGAGCAGTACTTC.

The V and J genes are TRBV27 and TRBJ1-1; tentative D call: TRBD1 (6 bases). This CDR3 has 15 amino acids. Germline V gives CDR1 MNHEY, CDR2 SMNVEV (reference sequence). V dropped 2 bases and J dropped 5 bases, with 15 bases sitting between them. In nucleotides, the CDR3 is TGTGCCAGCAGTTTAACGGCCAGGGGAATTACTGAAGCTTTCTTT. Protein product: CASSLTARGITEAFF.

This sequence joins TRBV28 and TRBJ2-1; TRBD1 agrees at 9 bases. CDR1 and CDR2 from the germline V gene are MDHEN and SYDVKM. The CDR3 loop spans 15 amino acids. The J segment lost 4 bases and the V segment lost 7 bases, leaving 8 bases of the junction unmatched. CDR3 loop: CASNTGGAGYNEQFF. DNA of the CDR3: TGTGCCAGCAACACAGGGGGCGCCGGGTACAATGAGCAGTTCTTC. Full variable domain (outside the CDR3, taken from reference TRBV28 and TRBJ2-1): DVKVTQSSRYLVKRTGEKVFLECVQDMDHENMFWYRQDPGLGLRLIYFSYDVKMKEKGDIPEGYSVSREKKERFSLILESASTNQTSMYLCASNTGGAGYNEQFFGPGTRLTVL.

This chain connects TRBV7-8 to TRBJ2-3; 14 bases align to TRBD2. The J segment lost 14 bases and the V segment lost 4 bases, leaving 8 bases of the junction unmatched. The CDR3 spans 14 residues. In germline, CDR1 is SGHVS, CDR2 FQNEAQ. Here the CDR3 reads CASSSGTSGSLGYF. CDR3 nucleotides: TGTGCCAGCAGCTCGGGGACTAGCGGGAGTTTGGGGTATTTT.

The chain joins TRBV5-1 to TRBJ2-1; no clear D gene. CDR1 and CDR2 from the germline V gene are SGHRS and YFSETQ. The CDR3 runs 11 residues. Trimming removed 4 bases at V and 6 bases at J, with 5 bases between. CDR3 sequence reads: CASSPGNEQFF. For the CDR3, the DNA is TGCGCCAGCAGCCCAGGCAATGAGCAGTTCTTC.

This rearrangement joins TRBV11-2 to TRBJ1-1; D is undetermined. The germline CDR1 and CDR2 sequences are SGHAT and FQNNGV. Trimming shortened V by 1 base and J by 1 base, and 7 bases separated the two germline ends. This CDR3 spans 14 amino acids. The CDR3: CASSLGSENTEAFF. The DNA for the CDR3 is TGTGCCAGCAGCTTAGGTTCAGAGAACACTGAAGCTTTCTTT.

The chain links TRBV7-2 to TRBJ1-4, with TRBD1 identical over 10 bases. Trimming at V came to 4 bases and at J to 7 bases, leaving 6 bases not matched to a gene. This CDR3 spans 15 amino acids. Germline CDR1 SGHTA, CDR2 FQGNSA. CDR3 region: CASSSPDRGLEKLFF. CDR3 DNA sequence: TGTGCCAGCAGCTCCCCTGACAGGGGGCTTGAAAAACTGTTTTTT. Variable domain in full (rest from reference TRBV7-2 and TRBJ1-4): GAGVSQSPSNKVTEKGKDVELRCDPISGHTALYWYRQSLGQGLEFLIYFQGNSAPDKSGLPSDRFSAERTGGSVSTLTIQRTQQEDSAVYLCASSSPDRGLEKLFFGSGTQLSVL.

This chain joins TRBV7-6 and TRBJ2-5; 10 positions match TRBD1. J gave up 5 bases and V 2 bases, and 8 bases lay outside the gene matches. CDR3 length equals 16 residues. Germline V CDR1 and CDR2: SGHVS, FNYEAQ. The CDR3 loop is CASSLTRQGASETQYF. CDR3 in DNA: TGTGCCAGCAGCTTAACAAGACAGGGGGCTTCGGAGACCCAGTACTTC.

V gene TRBV28 combines with J gene TRBJ1-2, with D hard to call. In germline, CDR1 is MDHEN, CDR2 SYDVKM. The CDR3 totals 13 residues. Trimming stripped 2 bases from V and 4 bases from J, with 8 bases between. CDR3 sequence reads: CASSLGQFYGYTF. CDR3 nucleotides: TGTGCCAGCAGTTTAGGGCAGTTCTATGGCTACACCTTC.

The gene calls are TRBV7-6 and TRBJ1-4; no clear D. Trimming shortened V by 2 bases and J by 2 bases, and 9 bases separated the two germline ends. The CDR3 is 15 amino acids. From germline, CDR1 is SGHVS and CDR2 FNYEAQ. The CDR3 nucleotides are TGTGCCAGCAGCTTAATCGGTAGTACTAATGAAAAACTGTTTTTT. Its protein product is CASSLIGSTNEKLFF.

The chain recombines TRBV7-9 with TRBJ2-7; tentative D call: TRBD2 (5 bases). The germline V and J ends were trimmed by 5 bases and 4 bases, with 12 bases remaining between them. The CDR3 has 13 amino acids. Germline lookup yields CDR1 SEHNR and CDR2 FQNEAQ (reference sequence). The DNA of the CDR3 is TGTGCCAGCAGCCCCGGGGTGGGGTACGAGCAGTACTTC. It translates to CASSPGVGYEQYF.

This sequence joins TRBV7-6 and TRBJ2-5, with 11 bases identical to TRBD2. The ends lost 11 bases at V and 4 bases at J; junction bases unmatched: 6. Germline V gene data show CDR1 as SGHVS and CDR2 as FNYEAQ. The CDR3 has 13 residues. CDR3 amino acids: CACSGRATETQYF. The CDR3 bases are TGTGCCTGTAGCGGGAGGGCCACAGAGACCCAGTACTTC.

The gene calls are TRBV7-9 and TRBJ2-3; D is ambiguous. Trimming removed 4 bases at V and 5 bases at J, with 4 bases between. The CDR3 covers 11 residues. Germline CDR1 is SEHNR and CDR2 is FQNEAQ (reference sequence). The CDR3 loop reads CASSSVDTQYF. As DNA, the CDR3 is TGTGCCAGCAGCTCAGTAGATACGCAGTATTTT.